A single sample is the source of the 11 T cell receptor beta chains below, sequenced in a study of T cells after yellow fever vaccination. Via MiXCR, TCRdb re-called the 5' RACE reads, giving one row per CDR3 protein. Among fewer than 400,000 distinct CDR3 sequences listed, around a tenth were seen once. The specimen comprised CD4+ T cells sorted from PBMCs, sampled 45 days after the yellow fever booster vaccination. These receptors were collected from a man aged 18 to 30 who received the YFV17D yellow fever vaccine.

This clonotype was seen a few times. The rearrangement uses TRBV4-2 and TRBJ2-3; 9 bases are shared with TRBD2. With 2 bases clipped from V and 7 bases from J, the junction kept 7 bases outside the gene matches. This CDR3 contains 15 residues. Germline CDR1 LGHNA, CDR2 YNFKEQ. CDR3: CASSQWTSDDNTQYF. CDR3 bases: TGTGCCAGCAGCCAATGGACTAGCGACGACAATACGCAGTATTTT.

Only a few counts were recorded for this clonotype. The V call is TRBV6-5, the J call TRBJ2-3; 7 nucleotides line up with TRBD1. From germline, CDR1 is MNHEY and CDR2 SVGAGI. Unmatched junction bases numbered 5, after V lost 7 bases and J lost 4 bases. The CDR3 has 13 residues. CDR3 residues: CASNRQGADTQYF. The CDR3 region has the DNA TGTGCCAGCAATCGCCAGGGGGCAGATACGCAGTATTTT.

This clonotype has a handful of counts. V is TRBV11-2 and J is TRBJ2-4; 9 nucleotides line up with TRBD1. The CDR3 covers 15 residues. With V trimmed by 4 bases and J by 7 bases, 8 bases remained unmatched. Germline assignment: CDR1 SGHAT and CDR2 FQNNGV. CDR3 coding DNA: TGTGCCAGCAGCTGGGGACCGGGACAGGGCAACATTCAGTACTTC. Its protein is CASSWGPGQGNIQYF.

This clonotype was recorded many times. This rearrangement joins TRBV5-1 to TRBJ2-3, with 13 bases fitting TRBD2. This CDR3 has 16 amino acids. The V gene end was trimmed by 4 bases and the J gene end by 1 base; junction bases not matched to a gene: 3. Germline V lookup: CDR1 SGHRS, CDR2 YFSETQ. The DNA for the CDR3 is TGCGCCAGCAGCATGGGACTAGCGGGGCGCACAGATACGCAGTATTTT. As protein: CASSMGLAGRTDTQYF.

The chain carries TRBV19 and TRBJ2-2, with D hard to call. CDR3 length: 15 amino acids. V gave up 4 bases and J gave up 0 bases, with 9 bases separating them. Germline values: CDR1 LNHDA, CDR2 SQIVND (reference sequence). The CDR3, as DNA: TGTGCCAGTAGTAAAATCAGAGCGAACACCGGGGAGCTGTTTTTT. This sequence encodes CASSKIRANTGELFF.

Ten or more counts support this clonotype. The chain recombines TRBV13 with TRBJ1-2; tentatively, D is TRBD1 (6 bases). Trimming left V 0 bases short and J 8 bases short, with 13 bases between. Germline V lookup: CDR1 PRHDT, CDR2 FYEKMQ (reference sequence). The length of the CDR3 is 14 residues. In DNA, the CDR3 is TGTGCCAGCAGCTTAGGAACAGGGAAGACGGGCTACACCTTC. Encoded protein: CASSLGTGKTGYTF.

This clonotype was detected a few times. This chain uses TRBV7-3 with TRBJ2-2, with TRBD2 matching 9 bases. The ends lost 6 bases at V and 5 bases at J; junction bases unmatched: 7. This CDR3 is built from 15 residues. CDR1 is SGHTA and CDR2 is FQGTGA in the germline V gene. The DNA of the CDR3 is TGTGCCAGCAGTTTAGCGGGGGCGATGACCGGGGAGCTGTTTTTT. This encodes CASSLAGAMTGELFF.

This clonotype was seen only a few times. The chain is built from TRBV6-1 and TRBJ1-5; D gene unclear. The CDR3 totals 10 residues. Per germline, CDR1 MNHNS and CDR2 SASEGT. V lost 4 bases, J lost 6 bases, and 1 base lay in between. CDR3 sequence (DNA): TGTGCCAGCAGTGTTCAGCCCCAGCATTTT. Residues: CASSVQPQHF.

The chain uses TRBV5-4 and TRBJ1-4, with TRBD1 as a possible D gene (6 bases). Germline V CDR1 and CDR2: SGHNT, YYREEE (reference sequence). This CDR3 is built from 15 residues. The germline V and J ends were trimmed by 4 bases and 5 bases, with 15 bases remaining between them. The CDR3 spells CASSPGAGANEKLFF. The CDR3 coding sequence is TGTGCCAGCAGCCCTGGGGCGGGGGCCAATGAAAAACTGTTTTTT.

This sequence joins TRBV12-3 or TRBV12-4 and TRBJ1-5; no clear D gene. This CDR3 comprises 13 residues. V gave up 7 bases and J gave up 2 bases, with 9 bases separating them. The CDR3 protein is CASTARGNQPQHF. Here the CDR3 DNA reads TGTGCCAGCACAGCACGGGGCAATCAGCCCCAGCATTTT.

The rearrangement uses TRBV2 and TRBJ2-3, with no clear D. CDR3 size: 13 residues. CDR1 is SNHLY and CDR2 is FYNNEI in the germline V gene. V was cut by 0 bases and J by 6 bases, with 7 bases left in between. CDR3 in DNA: TGTGCCAGCAGTGAAGCCAACTGGGATACGCAGTATTTT. Amino acids: CASSEANWDTQYF.